These T cell receptor beta chains were read from a single sample in a study of T cell responses to AZD1222 COVID-19 vaccine. Sequencing used immunoSEQ multiplex PCR; TCRdb keeps in-frame clones, though not all of them. The data show some 69,000 clones, with roughly 85% seen just once and around 19% held by the top ten. The sequencing here drew on peripheral blood, taken on day 0 of AZD1222 vaccination. Receptor source: an adult in good health. Each CDR3 is given without its conserved first and last residue. A D gene is named only where the DNA matches it firmly. Size tells how often a clone was seen (once, few, many) or the class of an expanded clone, and some rows leave it out.

size	D	V	J	CDR3
NA	NA	TRBV11-2	TRBJ1-1	ASSPLGGRNTEAF
few	TRBD2	TRBV5-1	TRBJ2-1	ASSRGLAGVNEQF
NA	TRBD1	TRBV6-2/TRBV6-3	TRBJ1-5	ASSGRTGVSNQPQH
NA	NA	TRBV1	TRBJ1-2	TSSQYTWTANYGYT
NA	NA	TRBV25-1	TRBJ1-2	ARPQGALYGYT
NA	NA	TRBV28	TRBJ1-1	ASNMIGTEAF
NA	NA	TRBV19	TRBJ1-2	ASSWDRGIIT
NA	TRBD1	TRBV5-8	TRBJ1-2	ASSLRQGSSNYGYT
hyperexpanded	NA	TRBV5-4	TRBJ1-1	ASSLEKGVGTEAF
NA	NA	TRBV19	TRBJ1-2	ASSIDPRKEYT
NA	NA	TRBV5-1	TRBJ1-3	ASSFGQTSGNTIY
once	NA	TRBV19	TRBJ2-2	ASSIPARNTGELF
NA	NA	TRBV5-1	TRBJ1-5	ASSLAGRSNQPQH
NA	NA	TRBV12-3/TRBV12-4	TRBJ1-2	ASRSGTSGGYT
NA	NA	TRBV12-3/TRBV12-4	TRBJ1-5	ASSFVGGQPQH
NA	TRBD1	TRBV7-9	TRBJ2-5	AGALGQGWRDEETQY
NA	NA	TRBV30	TRBJ2-2	AWSVLGILGELF
NA	TRBD2	TRBV7-3	TRBJ2-2	ASSPQTSGVTGELF
NA	NA	TRBV19	TRBJ1-5	ASSIGTAYSNQPQH
NA	NA	TRBV18	TRBJ2-5	ASSPRWTGQETQY
NA	NA	TRBV7-9	TRBJ1-4	ASADLGWEKLF
NA	NA	TRBV9	TRBJ1-5	ASSSAQDGLSNQPQH
NA	TRBD1	TRBV7-6	TRBJ1-1	ASSTGQGDTEAF
once	NA	TRBV18	TRBJ1-6	ASSPNLNSYNSPLH
NA	TRBD1	TRBV9	TRBJ2-7	ASSFRTGQSLHEQY
NA	NA	TRBV5-1	TRBJ2-7	ASSLAESAKGLYEQY
NA	TRBD1	TRBV30	TRBJ1-5	AWSDGQGGTEPQH
NA	NA	TRBV7-2	TRBJ2-7	ASSLVGSLPYEQY
once	TRBD1	TRBV28	TRBJ1-5	ASSLGTGGLEPQH
NA	NA	TRBV11-2	TRBJ1-5	ASSLGTLSNQPQH
NA	NA	TRBV5-8	TRBJ2-4	ASSLVLGTGPTLAKNIQY
NA	NA	TRBV9	TRBJ2-3	ASASDRIYTDTQY
NA	TRBD2	TRBV3-1/TRBV3-2	TRBJ2-1	ASSPRLAGGSYNEQF
once	NA	TRBV29-1	TRBJ1-5	SVAGGYNQPQH
NA	TRBD2	TRBV7-9	TRBJ2-1	ASSAGGLYNEQF
NA	TRBD1	TRBV2	TRBJ1-2	ASVDRGGYGYT
few	NA	TRBV28	TRBJ2-1	ASSYWDSPNEQF